This T cell receptor beta chain was captured by sequencing in a study of T cells after yellow fever vaccination. Conversion of TCR transcripts into cDNA relied on 5'RACE template switching, which added a universal primer site and UMIs. TCRdb passed the 5' RACE reads through MiXCR, listing each CDR3 protein once. The sample contains a few hundred thousand distinct CDR3 sequences, more than 8.5% of which appear only once. CDR3 length: 12 residues. V lost 9 bases and J lost 5, with 13 bases in between. The study, taken as a whole, reports: Researchers report a weaker secondary response that nonetheless peaked faster, day 5 versus 15. The study noted that FACS-sorted repertoires could contain abundant clonotypes contaminating from the bulk population.

In this sample, this clonotype turned up a few times. What it binds is not known. J is TRBJ2-5 and V is TRBV12-3 or TRBV12-4, with D unresolved. The input for sequencing was PBMCs, taken on the day of the first yellow fever vaccination. This TCR was recovered from a young man who received the YFV17D yellow fever vaccine. The CDR3 DNA follows: TGTGCCAGTAGAACCACCACCGAGACCCAGTACTTC. This translates into CASRTTTETQYF.